This TCR beta chain was sequenced for a study of T cell repertoires in cytomegalovirus infection. Turning to the study itself: Selected CMV epitopes included recently identified HLA-C-restricted ones as well as well-studied HLA-B-restricted ones.

Overall study findings and caveats: The ex vivo response was dominated by HLA-C-restricted CMV-specific TCR beta clonotypes.

TCRdb passed the reads through MiXCR, listing each CDR3 protein once. The table shows some 62,000 distinct CDR3 sequences, with 20% to 25% occurring only once. This CDR3 comprises 14 residues. Trimming shortened V by 3 bases and J by 10 bases, and 13 bases separated the two germline ends. Germline CDR1 and CDR2: MGHRA and YSYEKL. There are a few counts of this clonotype. No antigen is known for it. The V call is TRBV4-1, the J call TRBJ1-6; D gene ambiguous. The clonotype originates from a human donor in good health (CMV status not recorded). Some clones in this sample may be carry-over from other donors' samples. The material was CD8+ T cells from cultured PBMCs, obtained from culture after CMV antigen stimulation. CDR3 sequence (DNA): TGCGCCAGCAGCCACGCTACGGGAGGGTCACCCCTCCACTTT. Protein: CASSHATGGSPLHF.